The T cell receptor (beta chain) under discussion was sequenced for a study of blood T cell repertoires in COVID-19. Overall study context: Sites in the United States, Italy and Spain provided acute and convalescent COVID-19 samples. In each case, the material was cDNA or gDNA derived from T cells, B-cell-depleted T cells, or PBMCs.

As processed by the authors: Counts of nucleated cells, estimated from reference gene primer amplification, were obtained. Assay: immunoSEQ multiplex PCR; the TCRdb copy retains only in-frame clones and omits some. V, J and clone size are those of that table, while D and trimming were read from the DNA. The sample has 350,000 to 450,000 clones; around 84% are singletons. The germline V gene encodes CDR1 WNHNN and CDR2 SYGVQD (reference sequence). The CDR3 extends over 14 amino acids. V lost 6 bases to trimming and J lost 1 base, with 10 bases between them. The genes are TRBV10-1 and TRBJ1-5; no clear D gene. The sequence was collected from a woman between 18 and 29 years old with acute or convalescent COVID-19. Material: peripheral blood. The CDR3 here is CASSVTESNQPQHF. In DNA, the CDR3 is TGCGCCAGCAGCGTAACAGAAAGCAATCAGCCCCAGCATTTT.